The clone carrying this T cell receptor (beta chain) came up a few times. Through a sample-barcoded 5' primer and a J-beta primer mix, a second PCR was run for roughly 6 to 12 cycles. One entry per CDR3 protein results from TCRdb running MiXCR on the 5' RACE reads. The top ten clones hold over 2% of a sample with 2 million or so distinct CDR3 sequences, 49% of them seen once. This sample was taken from a study of blood T cells in healthy people across ages. Germline CDR1 and CDR2: ENHRY and SYGVKD. The germline V and J ends were trimmed by 2 bases and 5 bases, with 15 bases remaining between them. This CDR3 has 15 amino acids.

Sequencing used blood. This TCR was recovered from a middle-aged woman in good health. V usage is TRBV10-3 and J usage is TRBJ2-5; D gene unclear. The CDR3 sequence: CAISEEPSRRETQYF. DNA of the CDR3: TGTGCCATCAGTGAGGAACCGTCGAGACGGGAGACCCAGTACTTC.